This T cell receptor beta chain derives from a study of blood T cell repertoires in COVID-19. Assay used: immunoSEQ multiplex PCR; TCRdb lists only in-frame clones, some missing. This repertoire shows around 170,000 clones, about nine tenths found once; its top ten account for around a quarter. The V and J ends lost 5 bases and 5 bases respectively, with 12 bases between them. This CDR3 spans 13 amino acids. The V gene's germline CDR1 is MNHEY and CDR2 SMNVEV (reference sequence). The rearrangement joins TRBV27 to TRBJ1-1; unclear D gene. The TCR originated in a man aged 55 to 70 with acute or convalescent COVID-19. Input material: peripheral blood. CDR3 in amino acids: CASSRESRTEAFF. As DNA, the CDR3 is TGTGCCAGCAGTCGGGAGTCGCGGACTGAAGCTTTCTTT.